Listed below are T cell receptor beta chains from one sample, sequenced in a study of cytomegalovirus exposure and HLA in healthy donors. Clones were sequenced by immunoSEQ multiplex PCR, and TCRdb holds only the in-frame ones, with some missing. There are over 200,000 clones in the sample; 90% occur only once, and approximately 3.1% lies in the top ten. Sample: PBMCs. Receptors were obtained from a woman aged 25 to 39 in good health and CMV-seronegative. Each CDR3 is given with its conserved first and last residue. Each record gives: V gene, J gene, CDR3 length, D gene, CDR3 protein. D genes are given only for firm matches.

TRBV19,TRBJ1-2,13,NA,CATQDSQGYGYTF
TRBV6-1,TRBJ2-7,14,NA,CASSAQPGNYEQYF
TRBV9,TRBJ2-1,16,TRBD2,CASSRSGTSSYNEQFF
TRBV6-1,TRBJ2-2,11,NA,CASSETGELFF
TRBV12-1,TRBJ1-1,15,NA,CASSTSRRMNTEAFF
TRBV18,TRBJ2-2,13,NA,CASSRTSSGELFF
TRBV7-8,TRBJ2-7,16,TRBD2,CASSSLRGEGPVEQYF
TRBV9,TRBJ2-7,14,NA,CASSVGRAPYEQYF
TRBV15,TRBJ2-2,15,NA,CATSRDLANTGELFF
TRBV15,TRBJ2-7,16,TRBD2,CATSRAFASGIDEQYF
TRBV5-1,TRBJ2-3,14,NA,CASSPRTATDTQYF
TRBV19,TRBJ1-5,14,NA,CASRDRYSNQPQHF
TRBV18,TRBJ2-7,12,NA,CASEGGSYEQYF
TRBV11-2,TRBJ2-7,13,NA,CASSLGSGYEQYF
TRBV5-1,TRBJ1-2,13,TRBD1,CASSLGTGSGYTF
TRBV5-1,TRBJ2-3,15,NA,CASSFSGARTDTQYF
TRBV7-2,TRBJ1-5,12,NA,CASSLGSQPQHF
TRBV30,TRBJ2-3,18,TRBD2,CAWSGWTSGSPHGDTQYF
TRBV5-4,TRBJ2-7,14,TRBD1,CASSSGQGAYEQYF
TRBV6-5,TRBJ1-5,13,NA,CASSYLAGKPQHF
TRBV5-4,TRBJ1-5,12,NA,CASSLEDQPQHF
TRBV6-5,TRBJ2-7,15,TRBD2,CASSYDSSGPYEQYF
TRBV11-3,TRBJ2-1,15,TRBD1,CASSGTGGRYNEQFF